This T cell receptor beta chain was recovered during a study of cytomegalovirus exposure and HLA in healthy donors. A multiplex PCR was run with 60 Vbeta primers and 13 Jbeta primers. Clones were sequenced by immunoSEQ multiplex PCR, and TCRdb holds only the in-frame ones, with some missing. This listing includes over 150,000 clones. The germline CDR1 and CDR2 sequences are SGHNT and YYREEE (reference sequence). Trimming took 1 base from V and 5 from J, leaving 9 bases between them. The CDR3 length is 13 residues. Regarding the study as a whole: Despite most TCR sequences being rare, some public TCRs occurred in many donors. In vitro assays verified that three CMV-associated chains recognized CMV antigens specifically.

Details on this clone: Its target is unknown.

The chain has TRBV5-4 and TRBJ1-1; D not certain. This sequence was found in a boy younger than 18 in good health and CMV-seronegative. Input material: PBMCs. CDR3 nucleotide sequence: TGTGCCAGCAGCTTGTTTTTTGAGACTGAAGCTTTCTTT. Encoded protein: CASSLFFETEAFF.